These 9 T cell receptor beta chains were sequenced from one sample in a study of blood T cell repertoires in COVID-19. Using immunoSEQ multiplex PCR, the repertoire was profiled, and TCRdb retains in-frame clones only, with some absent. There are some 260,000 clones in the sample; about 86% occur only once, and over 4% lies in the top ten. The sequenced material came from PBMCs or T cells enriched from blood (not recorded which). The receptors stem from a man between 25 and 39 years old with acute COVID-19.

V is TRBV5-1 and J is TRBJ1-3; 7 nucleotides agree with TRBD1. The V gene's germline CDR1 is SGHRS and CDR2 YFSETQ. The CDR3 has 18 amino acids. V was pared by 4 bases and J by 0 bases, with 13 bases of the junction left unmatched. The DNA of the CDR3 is TGCGCCAGCAGCACCGACAGGGCCGACTTTGTCTCTGGAAACACCATATATTTT. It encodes CASSTDRADFVSGNTIYF. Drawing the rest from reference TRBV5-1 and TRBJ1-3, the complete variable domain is KAGVTQTPRYLIKTRGQQVTLSCSPISGHRSVSWYQQTPGQGLQFLFEYFSETQRNKGNFPGRFSGRQFSNSRSEMNVSTLELGDSALYLCASSTDRADFVSGNTIYFGEGSWLTVV.

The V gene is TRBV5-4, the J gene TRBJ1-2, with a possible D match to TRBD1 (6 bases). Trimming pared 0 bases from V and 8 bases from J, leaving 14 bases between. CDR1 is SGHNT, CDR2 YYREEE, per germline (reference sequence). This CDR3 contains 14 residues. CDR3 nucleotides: TGTGCCAGCAGCTTGGCTACAGGGATGGGCGGCTACACCTTC. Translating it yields CASSLATGMGGYTF.

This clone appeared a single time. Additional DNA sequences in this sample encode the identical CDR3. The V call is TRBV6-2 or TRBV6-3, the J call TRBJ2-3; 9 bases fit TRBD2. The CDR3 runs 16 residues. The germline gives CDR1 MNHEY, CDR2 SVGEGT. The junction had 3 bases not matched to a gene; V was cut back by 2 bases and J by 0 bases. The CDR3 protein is CASSYRLAGSTDTQYF. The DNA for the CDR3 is TGTGCCAGCAGTTACAGGCTAGCGGGGAGCACAGATACGCAGTATTTT.

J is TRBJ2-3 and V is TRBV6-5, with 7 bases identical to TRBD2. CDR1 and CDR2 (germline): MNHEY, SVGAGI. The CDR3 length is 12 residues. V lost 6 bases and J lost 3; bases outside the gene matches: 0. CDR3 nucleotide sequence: TGTGCCAGCAGGCGGGAGACAGATACGCAGTATTTT. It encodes CASRRETDTQYF.

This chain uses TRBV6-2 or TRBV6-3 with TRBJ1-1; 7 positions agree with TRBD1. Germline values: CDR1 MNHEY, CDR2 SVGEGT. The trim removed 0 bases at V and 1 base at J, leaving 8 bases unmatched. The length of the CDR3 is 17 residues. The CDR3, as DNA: TGTGCCAGCAGTTACTCGTTTACAGGGGATAAGAACACTGAAGCTTTCTTT. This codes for CASSYSFTGDKNTEAFF.

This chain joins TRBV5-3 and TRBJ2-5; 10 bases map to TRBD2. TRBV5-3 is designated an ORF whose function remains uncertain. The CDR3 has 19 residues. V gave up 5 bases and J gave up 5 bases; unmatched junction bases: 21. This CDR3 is CARRLGPPKREGRRETQYF. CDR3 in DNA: TGTGCCAGAAGGCTTGGGCCCCCCAAGCGGGAGGGCCGTCGGGAGACCCAGTACTTC.

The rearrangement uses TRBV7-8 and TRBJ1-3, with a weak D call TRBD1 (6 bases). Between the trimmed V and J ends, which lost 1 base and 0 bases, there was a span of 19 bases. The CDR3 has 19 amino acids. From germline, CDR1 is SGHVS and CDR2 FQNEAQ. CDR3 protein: CASSLVGGGGGFSGNTIYF. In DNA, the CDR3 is TGTGCCAGCAGCTTAGTGGGGGGGGGCGGCGGCTTCTCTGGAAACACCATATATTTT.

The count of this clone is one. CDR3: CASSLRVDSNYGYTF. Written as DNA, the CDR3 is TGCGCCAGCAGCTTGAGGGTGGACAGTAACTATGGCTACACCTTC. The J gene is TRBJ1-2, the V gene TRBV5-1; D perhaps matches TRBD1 (6 bases). V lost 1 base and J 1 base, leaving 11 bases between the germline ends. Germline V CDR1 and CDR2: SGHRS, YFSETQ. The CDR3 contains 15 residues.

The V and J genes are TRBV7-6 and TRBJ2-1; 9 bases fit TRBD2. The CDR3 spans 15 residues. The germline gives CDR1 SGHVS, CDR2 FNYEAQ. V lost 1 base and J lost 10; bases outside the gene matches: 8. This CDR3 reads CASSLGREGRDEQFF. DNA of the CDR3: TGTGCCAGCAGCTTAGGGCGGGAGGGCCGTGACGAGCAGTTCTTC.